The clone carrying this TCR beta chain has only a few counts. This entry is derived from a study of blood T cell repertoires in COVID-19. Study-wide context: Sites in the United States, Italy and Spain provided acute and convalescent COVID-19 samples.

Libraries were prepared by immunoSEQ multiplex PCR; TCRdb keeps only in-frame clonotypes and omits some of them. The sample holds roughly 50,000 clones; over 80% are singletons and the top ten take around 8.6%. Source material: peripheral blood. The TCR sequence derives from a man aged 45-65 years with acute or convalescent COVID-19.

The CDR3 here is CASSGFRPRRFRDEQFF. CDR3 DNA sequence: TGTGCCAGCAGTGGTTTTCGCCCAAGACGTTTTCGGGATGAGCAGTTCTTC. The chain is built from TRBV6-4 and TRBJ2-1, with D unclear. This CDR3 is built from 17 residues. V dropped 4 bases and J dropped 8 bases, with 24 bases sitting between them. Germline CDR1 reads MRHNA; CDR2 reads SNTAGT.